This T cell receptor beta chain emerged from a study of T cells in Graves' hyperthyroidism and ophthalmopathy. This clonotype has at least ten counts. The patients, who ranged from 18 to 65 in age, presented with newly diagnosed hyperthyroidism lasting under 2 months. Each diagnosis drew on symptoms, thyroxine, TRAb, thyroid ultrasound and orbital computed tomography findings. The blood specimen was taken at initial hyperthyroidism diagnosis, before any ophthalmopathy symptoms. This CDR3 is 17 amino acids long. Germline V lookup: CDR1 SGHVS, CDR2 FNYEAQ. V lost 5 bases and J lost 5; bases outside the gene matches: 11. Amplification of TCR beta CDR3 regions was performed using RNA transcripts as template. First-round RT-PCR of the TCR CDR3 relied on the HTBI primer set. TCRdb re-called the multiplex PCR reads through MiXCR, storing one row per CDR3 protein. There are about 160,000 distinct CDR3 sequences in the sample; 8% to 9.5% occur only once, and over 20% lies in the top ten.

The specimen was blood. The clonotype originates from a young woman with Graves' hyperthyroidism that later progressed to Graves' ophthalmopathy. The chain couples TRBV7-6 to TRBJ2-1; 11 bases fit TRBD2. Here the CDR3 reads CASSPRISGGENNEQFF. CDR3 coding DNA: TGTGCCAGCAGCCCCCGTATTAGCGGGGGGGAAAACAATGAGCAGTTCTTC. The complete variable domain, with remaining parts taken from reference TRBV7-6 and TRBJ2-1, reads GAGVSQSPRYKVTKRGQDVALRCDPISGHVSLYWYRQALGQGPEFLTYFNYEAQQDKSGLPNDRFSAERPEGSISTLTIQRTEQRDSAMYRCASSPRISGGENNEQFFGPGTRLTVL.